Reported below is one T cell receptor beta chain. What it binds is not known. The source of the sample is a study of blood T cells in healthy people across ages. The study, taken as a whole, reports: Measured against age, TCR beta diversity per million T cells decreased in a roughly linear manner. Long-lived and aged donors differed, with more naive CD4+ cells and higher diversity in the long-lived.

The CDR3 extends over 15 amino acids. V dropped 2 bases and J dropped 6 bases, with 14 bases sitting between them. In germline, CDR1 is MNHEY, CDR2 SVGEGT. A sample-barcoded 5' primer and a J-beta primer mix were used in a second PCR of roughly 6 to 11 cycles. Each CDR3 protein is one row after TCRdb ran MiXCR on the 5' RACE reads. The sample records roughly 1,700,000 distinct CDR3 sequences, 28% being singletons. The V call is TRBV6-2 or TRBV6-3, the J call TRBJ1-5; no clear D. The TCR was taken from a woman in her thirties in good health. The source material was blood. CDR3 coding DNA: TGTGCCAGCAGTTACAGTATGGGAATCGGTCAGCCCCAGCATTTT. This translates into CASSYSMGIGQPQHF.